The rows below give T cell receptor beta chains drawn from one sample of a study of T cells in Graves' hyperthyroidism and ophthalmopathy. TCRdb passed the multiplex PCR reads through MiXCR, listing each CDR3 protein once. The repertoire holds roughly 650,000 distinct CDR3 sequences, with 16% as singletons. The sequenced sample was blood. These TCRs come from a woman aged 35 to 49 with Graves' ophthalmopathy. The conserved cysteine and the conserved F or W are not part of the CDR3 here. Each record gives: V gene, clone size, J gene, CDR3 protein. Expanded clones are given a class, and other clones once, few, many or no size at all.

TRBV6-1	many	TRBJ1-2	ASSPWWGGNYGYT
TRBV10-1	.	TRBJ2-5	ASSDRASLETQY
TRBV10-2	many	TRBJ2-1	ASREVPNYNEQF
TRBV20-1	.	TRBJ2-7	SAKGDRQSYEQY
TRBV19	few	TRBJ1-1	ASSIGKRNTEAF
TRBV7-9	.	TRBJ1-3	ASSWGAGNTIY
TRBV6-1	many	TRBJ1-1	ASSIYRGSRNTEAF
TRBV29-1	few	TRBJ1-2	SVWANYGYT
TRBV20-1	.	TRBJ2-7	SAPRGPYEQY
TRBV29-1	.	TRBJ2-2	SVTGPTGELF
TRBV28	many	TRBJ2-4	ASSFSGTGVRNIQY
TRBV6-1	.	TRBJ1-2	ASCGGPGYGYT
TRBV18	.	TRBJ2-7	ASSPSGQGTEQY
TRBV6-1	.	TRBJ2-7	ASTKAGASYEQY
TRBV6-6	many	TRBJ2-5	ASSYSISSGSHRETQY
TRBV29-1	.	TRBJ1-3	SARQGSSGNTIY
TRBV4-2	.	TRBJ2-2	ASSRELGANTGELF
TRBV2	many	TRBJ1-2	ASSEALRGREGYT
TRBV19	few	TRBJ2-1	ASRSREGRGEQF
TRBV4-1	few	TRBJ1-1	ASSQDEWGGTEAF
TRBV28	.	TRBJ2-3	ASSFLSLEDTQY
TRBV4-1	few	TRBJ2-7	ASSPTGTSRYEQY
TRBV19	few	TRBJ2-1	ASSIGAGGLNEQF
TRBV6-6	few	TRBJ2-1	ASSYSLLAGGPHEQF